Below are 10 T cell receptor beta chains sequenced from a single sample in a study of chemoradiotherapy in HPV16-positive cancers. Data came from immunoSEQ multiplex PCR; TCRdb stores just in-frame clones and leaves some out. The sample lists about 32,000 clones, 80% to 90% seen once, with more than 3% in the top ten. The specimen was blood, collected from a patient who underwent chemoradiotherapy. The source of these receptors is a human donor with HPV-associated anogenital cancer.

This clone was seen once. CDR3 region: CASSEIGEEKLFF. For the CDR3, the DNA is TGTGCCAGCAGTGAGATCGGGGAGGAAAAACTGTTTTTT. This chain connects TRBV2 to TRBJ1-4; D is unclear. The CDR3 length is 13 residues. The germline gives CDR1 SNHLY, CDR2 FYNNEI. V lost 3 bases, J lost 8 bases, and 10 bases lay in between.

The CDR3 DNA reads TGTGCCTGGAGTGAGGGGGTCAATCAGCCCCAGCATTTT. It translates to CAWSEGVNQPQHF. V and J are TRBV30 and TRBJ1-5; weak D call: TRBD1 (6 bases). CDR1 is GTSNPN and CDR2 is SVGIG in the germline V gene (reference sequence). Trimming shortened V by 1 base and J by 3 bases, and 7 bases separated the two germline ends. This CDR3 comprises 13 residues.

This clone was seen a single time. The chain is built from TRBV7-6 and TRBJ2-2, with D hard to call. The length of the CDR3 is 11 residues. Germline V gives CDR1 SGHVS, CDR2 FNYEAQ. Trimming pared 7 bases from V and 6 bases from J, leaving 6 bases between. The CDR3 region has the DNA TGTGCCAGCAAGTACGCCGGGGAGCTGTTTTTT. It is translated as CASKYAGELFF.

The chain combines TRBV11-3 with TRBJ1-5; D might be TRBD1 (5 bases). This CDR3 comprises 16 residues. The V end lost 5 bases, the J end lost 0 bases, and 14 bases lay between the germline ends. CDR1 and CDR2 (germline): SGHNT, YENEEA. CDR3 bases: TGTGCCAGCAGCCCCCGGGGCCGAGATAGCAATCAGCCCCAGCATTTT. It translates to CASSPRGRDSNQPQHF.

This clone was observed once. The rearrangement links TRBV4-3 to TRBJ2-5, with 14 bases matching TRBD2. The CDR3 is 16 residues long. Germline V gene lookup returns CDR1 LGHNA and CDR2 YSLEER. V dropped 4 bases and J dropped 9; count of bases not matched to a gene: 10. The CDR3 coding sequence is TGCGCCAGCAGCCCAACCGGGACTAGCGGGAGTGAGGCCCAGTACTTC. This sequence encodes CASSPTGTSGSEAQYF.

This clone has a single count. The rearrangement links TRBV5-1 to TRBJ2-7; 7 nucleotides line up with TRBD1. The germline CDR1 and CDR2 sequences are SGHRS and YFSETQ. This CDR3 has 14 amino acids. With 4 bases clipped from V and 2 bases from J, the junction kept 6 bases outside the gene matches. Here the CDR3 reads CASSLRDSTYEQYF. CDR3 coding DNA: TGCGCCAGCAGCCTACGGGACAGTACCTACGAGCAGTACTTC.

The chain carries TRBV27 and TRBJ1-5, with TRBD1 matching 12 bases. The CDR3 totals 16 residues. CDR1 is MNHEY and CDR2 is SMNVEV in the germline V gene (reference sequence). The J segment lost 5 bases and the V segment lost 6 bases, leaving 8 bases of the junction unmatched. The CDR3 here is CASSARDRGRDQPQHF. The DNA of the CDR3 is TGTGCCAGCAGCGCTCGGGACAGGGGGCGCGATCAGCCCCAGCATTTT.

This clone appeared once. The genes are TRBV6-5 and TRBJ2-1; 10 nucleotides agree with TRBD2. The CDR3 contains 13 residues. V lost 5 bases to trimming and J lost 6 bases; unmatched junction nucleotides: 1. Germline loops: CDR1 MNHEY, CDR2 SVGAGI. CDR3 loop: CASSLAGANEQFF. CDR3 sequence (DNA): TGTGCCAGCAGTCTAGCGGGGGCCAATGAGCAGTTCTTC.

J is TRBJ2-5 and V is TRBV7-2, with D tentatively TRBD1 or TRBD2 (5 bases each). CDR3 size: 13 residues. Trimming took 6 bases from V and 4 from J, leaving 12 bases between them. Per germline, CDR1 SGHTA and CDR2 FQGNSA. CDR3 bases: TGTGCCAGCAGGGTCGGGGCCCGAGAGACCCAGTACTTC. Translation: CASRVGARETQYF.

The chain joins TRBV7-7 to TRBJ2-5; D may be TRBD1 (6 bases). Germline V lookup: CDR1 SSHAT, CDR2 FNYEAQ (reference sequence). Trimming pared 3 bases from V and 5 bases from J, leaving 10 bases between. The CDR3 runs to 13 residues. DNA of the CDR3: TGTGCCAGCAGCTTTACAGGGCGGGAGACCCAGTACTTC. Its protein product is CASSFTGRETQYF.